The entry below describes one T cell receptor beta chain. The sample belongs to a study of T-cell reconstitution after alpha-beta-depleted transplantation in children. Trimming removed 6 bases at V and 7 bases at J, with 8 bases between. This CDR3 is 12 amino acids long. CDR1 is KGHDR and CDR2 is SFDVKD in the germline V gene. The TCRbeta library was prepared with unique molecular identifiers. TCRdb re-analysed the PCR reads in MiXCR, keeping a single row per CDR3 protein. The sample includes about 540,000 distinct CDR3 sequences, around 17% seen only once; the top ten take 3.3%. This rearrangement joins TRBV24-1 to TRBJ2-2, with a possible D match to TRBD1 (6 bases). Sequenced material: PBMCs from the stem cell graft donor, taken from the stem cell graft. This sequence was found in a human donor who donated a stem cell graft to a child with acute lymphoblastic leukemia. The CDR3 nucleotides read TGTGCCACCAGTAAGGGGGTCGGGGAGCTGTTTTTT. As protein: CATSKGVGELFF.